This T cell receptor (beta chain) was found in a study of beta chain features in type 1 diabetes. General study results and limits: Type 1 diabetes patients had TCRB CDR3s that were shorter (moderately but significantly so) in all four CD4+ subsets. VDJ junctions sequenced from type 1 diabetes patients showed fewer insertions and more deletions.

Unmatched junction bases numbered 2, after V lost 3 bases and J lost 6 bases. Germline V gene lookup returns CDR1 KGHSH and CDR2 LQKENI. There are 13 residues in the CDR3. The whole isolated RNA underwent reverse transcription, so sequencing captured expressed TCRB transcripts. The table came from immunoSEQ multiplex PCR; TCRdb's copy has only in-frame clones and leaves some out. The sample lists 350,000 to 450,000 clones, roughly 13% occurring once. About 116 mL of blood, on average, came from one heparinised draw per donor. Central memory, naive, regulatory and stem cell-like memory CD4+ cells were sorted by CD45RO/CCR7/CD25/CD127/CD95/CD27. This clone was found a few times. Its target is unknown.

This TCR came from a woman between 18 and 29 years old with type 1 diabetes. Sequencing was carried out using naive CD4+ T cells from blood. This rearrangement joins TRBV18 to TRBJ2-1; 7 bases are a match to TRBD2. CDR3 region: CASSPGTTNEQFF. In nucleotides, the CDR3 is TGTGCCAGCTCACCCGGGACTACCAATGAGCAGTTCTTC.